This T cell receptor beta chain was sequenced during a study of T cell responses to AZD1222 COVID-19 vaccine. Notes on the study in general: Of the AZD1222 recipients, only 5 to 7 were seropositive at baseline. CD4 TCRs linked to vaccination spanned spike, dominating at 160-218 and 743-854.

Germline CDR1 and CDR2: GTSNPN and SVGIG (reference sequence). This CDR3 is built from 13 residues. Deletions cut 2 bases from V and 2 bases from J, with 7 bases between. This clone was seen a single time. Its specificity is not known. Other DNA sequences in this sample translate to the same CDR3. This table comes from immunoSEQ multiplex PCR, and its TCRdb copy is limited to in-frame clones, with some not included. The sample records roughly 150,000 clones, roughly 90% being singletons. The sequence was obtained from an adult in good health. The specimen was peripheral blood, collected on day 0 of AZD1222 vaccination. V usage is TRBV30 and J usage is TRBJ1-3; no definite D call. The CDR3: CAWSSGTGNTIYF. The CDR3 nucleotides read TGTGCCTGGAGTTCCGGTACTGGAAACACCATATATTTT.